The next 6 T cell receptor beta chains were all read from a single sample in a study of beta chain features in type 1 diabetes. Findings and limits, study-wide: Researchers report that Type 1 diabetes patients had moderately but significantly shorter TCRB CDR3s across all four CD4+ subsets.

The entirety of the isolated RNA underwent reverse transcription, so expressed TCRB transcripts were sequenced. TCRdb's table, derived via immunoSEQ multiplex PCR, lists solely in-frame clones and lacks some. The table has 300,000 to 450,000 clones, roughly 12% seen once; the top ten hold about 0.01%. For these TCRs, the target antigens are not known. The material sequenced was naive CD4+ T cells from blood. Receptor source: a woman aged 18 to 35 with type 1 diabetes.

This clone came up a few times. The chain recombines TRBV4-1 with TRBJ2-7, with D tentatively TRBD2 (6 bases). This CDR3 has 17 amino acids. CDR1 is MGHRA and CDR2 is YSYEKL in the germline V gene. Trimming cost V 1 base and J 1 base, with 17 bases left between them. The CDR3 nucleotides read TGCGCCAGCAGCCAAGGGAGATTAGCGGACCCTTCCTACGAGCAGTACTTC. Protein sequence: CASSQGRLADPSYEQYF.

The chain couples TRBV10-3 to TRBJ1-5; D call uncertain. The length of the CDR3 is 12 residues. CDR1 is ENHRY and CDR2 is SYGVKD in the germline V gene. V lost 10 bases and J 4 bases, leaving 11 bases between the germline ends. The CDR3 DNA is TGTGCCACCTCAGGTTTGAATCAGCCCCAGCATTTT. It yields the protein CATSGLNQPQHF.

In this sample, this clone turned up a few times. The chain couples TRBV25-1 to TRBJ2-6; D is possibly TRBD1 (5 bases). V was clipped by 4 bases and J by 0 bases, with 16 bases between them. This CDR3 is built from 18 residues. Germline CDR1 MGHDK, CDR2 SYGVNS. The CDR3 sequence is CASSGADRGYSGANVLTF. CDR3 nucleotide sequence: TGTGCCAGCAGTGGGGCCGACAGAGGTTACTCTGGGGCCAACGTCCTGACTTTC.

The chain recombines TRBV20-1 with TRBJ2-3; unclear D gene. Germline CDR1 is DFQATT and CDR2 is SNEGSKA (reference sequence). Trimming removed 2 bases at V and 8 bases at J, with 5 bases between. The CDR3 has 10 residues. This chain's CDR3 is CSARYGTQYF. As DNA, the CDR3 is TGCAGTGCTAGATACGGTACGCAGTATTTT.

This clone was seen only a few times. The gene calls are TRBV4-3 and TRBJ2-2, with D maybe TRBD2 (5 bases). Germline-derived CDR1 and CDR2 are LGHNA and YSLEER. Trimming stripped 3 bases from V and 6 bases from J, with 14 bases between. The CDR3 totals 15 residues. This CDR3 is CASSQIRGGPGELFF. For the CDR3, the DNA is TGCGCCAGCAGCCAGATCCGGGGTGGCCCCGGGGAGCTGTTTTTT.

The chain couples TRBV29-1 to TRBJ2-7; 10 nucleotides align to TRBD2. Germline V gene sequence: CDR1 SQVTM, CDR2 ANQGSEA. The CDR3 runs 15 residues. V was clipped by 0 bases and J by 4 bases; unmatched bases: 6. As DNA, the CDR3 is TGCAGCGTTGAAGATAGGGCTAGCGGGAGTTACGAGCAGTACTTC. It is translated as CSVEDRASGSYEQYF.